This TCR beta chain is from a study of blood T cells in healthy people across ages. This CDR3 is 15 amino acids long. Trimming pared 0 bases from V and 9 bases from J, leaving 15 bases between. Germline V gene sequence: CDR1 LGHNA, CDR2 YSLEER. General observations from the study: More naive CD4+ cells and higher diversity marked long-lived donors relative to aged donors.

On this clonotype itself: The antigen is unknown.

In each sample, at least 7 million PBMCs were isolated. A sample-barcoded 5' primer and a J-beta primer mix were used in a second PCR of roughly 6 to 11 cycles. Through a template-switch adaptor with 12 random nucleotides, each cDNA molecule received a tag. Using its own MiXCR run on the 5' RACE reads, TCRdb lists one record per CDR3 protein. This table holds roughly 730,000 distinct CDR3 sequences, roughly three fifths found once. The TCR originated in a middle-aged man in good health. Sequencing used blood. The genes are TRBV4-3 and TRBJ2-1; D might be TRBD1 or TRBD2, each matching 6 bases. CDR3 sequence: CASSQDAIKGGEQFF. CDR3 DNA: TGCGCCAGCAGCCAAGATGCCATAAAGGGGGGTGAGCAGTTCTTC.